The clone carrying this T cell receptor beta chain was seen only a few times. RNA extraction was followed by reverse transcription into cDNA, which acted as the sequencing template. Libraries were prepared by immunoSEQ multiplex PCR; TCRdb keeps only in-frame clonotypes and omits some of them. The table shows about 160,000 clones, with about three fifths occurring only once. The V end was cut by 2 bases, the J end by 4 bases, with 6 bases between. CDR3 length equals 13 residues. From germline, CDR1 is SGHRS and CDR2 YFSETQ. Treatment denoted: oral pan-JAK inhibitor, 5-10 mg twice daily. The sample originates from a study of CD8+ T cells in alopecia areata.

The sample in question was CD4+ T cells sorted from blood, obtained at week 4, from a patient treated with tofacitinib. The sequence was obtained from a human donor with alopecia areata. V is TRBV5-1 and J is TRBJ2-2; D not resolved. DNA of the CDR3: TGCGCCAGCAGCTTACAGCGCACCGGGGAGCTGTTTTTT. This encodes CASSLQRTGELFF.